The TCR beta chain under discussion was sequenced for a study of cytomegalovirus exposure and HLA in healthy donors. Whole-study findings and limits: Cytomegalovirus association was assigned to more than 150 TCR beta chains. Researchers reportedly found TCR beta sequences accurately predicted most subjects' HLA-A and HLA-B alleles.

The PCR had 60 Vbeta and 13 Jbeta primers. Authors' analysis steps: Among the unique TCR beta chains that a later analysis counted, 70 million to 85 million in all, roughly 9.9 million were shared. Profiled with immunoSEQ multiplex PCR; TCRdb holds only in-frame clones, not every one. From that table come the V and J calls and clone size; the DNA was used to work out D and trimming. The sample consists of about 55,000 clones, nearly 85% of them appearing once. A few counts support this clone. Its antigen is still unknown. V lost 0 bases to trimming and J lost 8 bases; unmatched junction nucleotides: 5. The CDR3 runs 14 residues. CDR1 and CDR2 (germline): MNHEY, SVGAGI.

The sample taken for sequencing was PBMCs. The receptor was derived from a man under 40 in good health and CMV-seronegative. The chain joins TRBV6-5 to TRBJ1-2, with 8 bases that match TRBD1. The CDR3 sequence: CASSYSGTGGGYTF. In nucleotides, the CDR3 is TGTGCCAGCAGTTACTCGGGAACAGGGGGGGGCTACACCTTC.